The rows below give T cell receptor beta chains drawn from one sample of a study of shared clonotypes between healthy human individuals. Here immunoSEQ multiplex PCR was the method, and the copy in TCRdb shows in-frame clones only, minus some. The top ten clones hold about 1.2% of a sample with about 1.5 million clones, roughly 96% of them seen once. Sequenced sample: naive CD4+ T cells sorted from blood. The receptors were sampled from a young man in good health. Each CDR3 is given with its conserved first and last residue. The D gene is left open where the match is weak. Some rows have no size entry. The others give once, few or many, or a class for an expanded clone.

cdr3_aa: CATSRGGGLKEQYF
cdr3_nt: TGTGCCACCAGCAGAGGAGGGGGTTTAAAGGAGCAGTACTTC
v_call: TRBV15
clone_size: NA
d_call: NA
j_call: TRBJ2-7

cdr3_aa: CASSSRTGPRIPSYEQYF
cdr3_nt: TGTGCCAGCAGCTCAAGGACGGGACCACGGATACCGAGCTACGAGCAGTACTTC
v_call: TRBV11-2
clone_size: NA
d_call: NA
j_call: TRBJ2-7

cdr3_aa: CASSRGAGTSGPGLADTQYF
cdr3_nt: TGTGCCAGCAGCCGCGGGGCCGGGACTAGCGGGCCCGGCCTGGCAGATACGCAGTATTTT
v_call: TRBV5-4
clone_size: NA
d_call: TRBD2
j_call: TRBJ2-3

cdr3_aa: CAISDWGLETQYF
cdr3_nt: TGTGCCATCAGTGACTGGGGATTGGAGACCCAGTACTTC
v_call: TRBV10-3
clone_size: NA
d_call: NA
j_call: TRBJ2-5

cdr3_aa: CASTPSGKNNEQFF
cdr3_nt: TGTGCCAGCACTCCTAGCGGGAAAAACAATGAGCAGTTCTTC
v_call: TRBV5-4
clone_size: NA
d_call: TRBD2
j_call: TRBJ2-1

cdr3_aa: CSASDHEQYF
cdr3_nt: TGCAGTGCTAGCGACCACGAGCAGTACTTC
v_call: TRBV20-1
clone_size: many
d_call: NA
j_call: TRBJ2-7

cdr3_aa: CASSSYPGYGYTF
cdr3_nt: TGTGCCAGCAGCTCATATCCTGGCTATGGCTACACCTTC
v_call: TRBV11-3
clone_size: NA
d_call: NA
j_call: TRBJ1-2

cdr3_aa: CASSLLGAGYGYTF
cdr3_nt: TGTGCCAGCAGTCTCCTAGGGGCCGGCTATGGCTACACCTTC
v_call: TRBV28
clone_size: NA
d_call: NA
j_call: TRBJ1-2

cdr3_aa: CASSYTGSYEQYF
cdr3_nt: TGTGCCAGCAGTTACACAGGTTCGTACGAGCAGTACTTC
v_call: TRBV6-5
clone_size: NA
d_call: NA
j_call: TRBJ2-7

cdr3_aa: CASSYDLPHTDTQYF
cdr3_nt: TGTGCCAGCAGTTACGATCTGCCCCACACAGATACGCAGTATTTT
v_call: TRBV6-5
clone_size: NA
d_call: NA
j_call: TRBJ2-3

cdr3_aa: CASRVAGESEQFF
cdr3_nt: TGCGCCAGCAGGGTAGCGGGAGAGAGTGAGCAGTTCTTC
v_call: TRBV10-1
clone_size: NA
d_call: TRBD2
j_call: TRBJ2-1

cdr3_aa: CASSLARGGSNTEAFF
cdr3_nt: TGTGCCAGCAGCTTAGCGCGGGGGGGGTCGAACACTGAAGCTTTCTTT
v_call: TRBV7-8
clone_size: NA
d_call: NA
j_call: TRBJ1-1

cdr3_aa: CASSRTGLAGVPDTQYF
cdr3_nt: TGTGCCAGCTCACGGACCGGACTAGCGGGAGTTCCAGATACGCAGTATTTT
v_call: TRBV18
clone_size: NA
d_call: TRBD2
j_call: TRBJ2-3

cdr3_aa: CASSVQGSSYNEQFF
cdr3_nt: TGTGCCAGCAGCGTACAGGGGAGTTCCTACAATGAGCAGTTCTTC
v_call: TRBV9
clone_size: NA
d_call: NA
j_call: TRBJ2-1